This TCR beta chain was documented in a study of blood T cell repertoires in COVID-19. At the level of the study: COVID-19 samples from acute and convalescent phases originated in the United States, Italy and Spain.

The CDR3 runs to 12 residues. Trimming cost V 6 bases and J 6 bases, with 14 bases left between them. Germline V gene lookup returns CDR1 SQVTM and CDR2 ANQGSEA. Patients from Seattle were sampled longitudinally, starting during active infection. How the authors handled the data: Estimated nucleated cell counts came from reference gene primer amplification. The data were produced by immunoSEQ multiplex PCR, yet TCRdb's version contains in-frame clones alone and is incomplete. The D gene and trimming were derived from the DNA, and the V and J assignments and clone size from that table. The data contain around 100,000 clones, about nine tenths of them singletons.

The receptor was isolated from a man between 60 and 70 years old with COVID-19, enrolled during active disease. What was sequenced was peripheral blood. The chain links TRBV29-1 to TRBJ1-1, with D tentatively TRBD1 (6 bases). For the CDR3, the DNA is TGCAGCGTCGGGGGGGGCGACGCTGAAGCTTTCTTT. Protein sequence: CSVGGGDAEAFF.